This T cell receptor beta chain was sequenced in a study of T-cell reconstitution after alpha-beta-depleted transplantation in children (dated by TCRdb to 2016 to 2018). Background on the whole study: Using TCR repertoire profiling, the study quantitatively followed how T-cell immune reconstitution unfolded in children after TCRalphabeta/CD19-depleted allogeneic hematopoietic cell transplantation.

As for this clonotype: What antigen it recognizes has not been identified. Base qualities are not recorded, but no much larger clone differs from it by a single base.

Via the germline V gene, CDR1 is MNHEY and CDR2 SVGAGI. The trim is 4 bases for V and 4 bases for J, with a gap of 22 bases between the germline ends. Its CDR3 holds 18 amino acids, cysteine through phenylalanine. Only the CDR3 portion is preserved as DNA: 54 bases, with reading frame beginning at the first base. The method behind the library was PCR. The sample was run on an Illumina HiSeq 2500. To normalize quantification of the TCRbeta repertoire, the TCR libraries were built with molecular barcoding that relied on unique molecular identifiers. TCRdb took the public reads, trimmed them with fastp at Q25, ran MiXCR for clone calling and kept in-frame beta chains. CDR3 protein duplicates are merged, each entry listing the most common genes and DNA. The sample includes 250,000 or so distinct CDR3 sequences, with under 9.5% observed a single time. Approximately 6% of the sample comes from the top ten.

The treatment or condition label here, explained by the study, means: allogeneic hematopoietic cell transplantation with graft depleted of TCRalphabeta T cells and CD19 B cells. Transplant recipients were children who received TCRalphabeta/CD19-depleted allogeneic hematopoietic cell grafts. The research as a whole found: Hyperexpanded clone frequencies declined over subsequent months; after one year, T-cell counts and TCRbeta diversity were mostly attributed to newly produced T cells. In some patients, the high TCRbeta diversity seen at day 60 was put down to recipient T cells and intrathymic progenitors that had survived conditioning. About two months after transplant, the apparently early recovery of alphabetaT-cell counts reportedly depended on just several hundred clones that had expanded rapidly and came from non-depleted graft cells.

The TCR sequence derives from a male patient aged 5 to 17 who had a stem cell transplant for acute lymphoblastic leukemia, so the T cells may come from the graft donor. The sequencing used PBMCs, mostly from graft donor cells, collected 180 days after TCRalphabeta/CD19-depleted stem cell transplant. The rearrangement combines TRBV6-5 with TRBJ1-4, with no confident D gene call. The CDR3 amino acid sequence is: CASSWRSGLGHGNEKLFF. In nucleotide form, the sequence is TGTGCCAGCAGTTGGCGCAGTGGACTGGGTCATGGTAATGAAAAACTGTTTTTT.